The clone carrying this T cell receptor (beta chain) was counted many times. Antigen unknown. Germline V lookup: CDR1 MNHNS, CDR2 SASEGT. V dropped 5 bases and J dropped 6 bases, with 20 bases sitting between them. The CDR3 is 16 residues long. This library used roughly 400 ng RNA and molecular barcoded adaptors spanning alpha/delta and beta/gamma chains. TCRdb re-analysed the reads in MiXCR, keeping a single row per CDR3 protein. The sample records 100,000 to 150,000 distinct CDR3 sequences, 13% being singletons. The sample belongs to a study of read filtering for tumor transcriptome and immune sequencing. On the study more broadly: IR-seq gave about 3.5 to 11 million TCR reads per sample; RNA-seq gave about 80 to 1273. Findings and limits, study-wide: The sorted CD138-negative fraction was a mixed bone marrow immune population, not purified T cells.

The chain recombines TRBV6-1 with TRBJ2-1, with D tentatively TRBD1 or TRBD2 (5 bases each). The sequenced sample was a population of CD138-negative cells sorted from bone marrow. The TCR comes from a donor at least 40 years old with multiple myeloma. The CDR3 DNA reads TGTGCCAGCAGTAGTCCTCCGGGACCGCGATCCAATGAGCAGTTCTTC. Its protein product is CASSSPPGPRSNEQFF.